This paragraph covers one TCR beta chain sequence. The entry originates in a study of OX40 agonist ivuxolimab in advanced cancers. Study background: Prior anti-PD-1, anti-PD-L1 or anti-CTLA-4 therapy did not bar entry, and 40% had some.

There are 15 residues in the CDR3. Germline CDR1 and CDR2: SGHAT and FQNNGV. Losses at the gene ends were 4 bases for V and 1 base for J; bases not matched to a gene: 3. Libraries were prepared by immunoSEQ multiplex PCR; TCRdb keeps only in-frame clonotypes and omits some of them. The sample consists of about 72,000 clones, less than 90% of them appearing once. This TCR was recovered from an adult with an advanced solid tumor such as melanoma, head and neck, liver or kidney cancer. The specimen was CD4+ or CD8+ T cells sorted from blood, collected in a trial of the OX40 agonist ivuxolimab. The genes are TRBV11-2 and TRBJ2-2; 7 bases fit TRBD1. The CDR3 protein is CASSSRQGNTGELFF. CDR3 bases: TGTGCCAGCAGCTCCCGACAGGGGAACACCGGGGAGCTGTTTTTT. Full variable domain (remainder filled in from reference TRBV11-2 and TRBJ2-2): EAGVAQSPRYKIIEKRQSVAFWCNPISGHATLYWYQQILGQGPKLLIQFQNNGVVDDSQLPKDRFSAERLKGVDSTLKIQPAKLEDSAVYLCASSSRQGNTGELFFGEGSRLTVL.